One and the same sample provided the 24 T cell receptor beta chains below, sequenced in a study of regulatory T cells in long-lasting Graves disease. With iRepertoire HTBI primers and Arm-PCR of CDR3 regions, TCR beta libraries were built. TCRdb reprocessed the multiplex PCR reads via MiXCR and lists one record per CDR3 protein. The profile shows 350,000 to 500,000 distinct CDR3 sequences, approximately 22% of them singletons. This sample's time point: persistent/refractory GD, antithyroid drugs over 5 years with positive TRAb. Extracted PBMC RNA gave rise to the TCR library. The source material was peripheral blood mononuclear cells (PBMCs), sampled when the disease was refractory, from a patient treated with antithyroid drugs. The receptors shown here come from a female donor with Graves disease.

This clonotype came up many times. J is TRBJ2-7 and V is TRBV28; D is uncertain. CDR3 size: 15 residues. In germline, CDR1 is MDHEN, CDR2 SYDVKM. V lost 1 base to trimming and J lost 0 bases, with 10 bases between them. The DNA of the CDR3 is TGTGCCAGCAGTTTATTTCGAAGGTCCTCCTACGAGCAGTACTTC. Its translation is CASSLFRRSSYEQYF.

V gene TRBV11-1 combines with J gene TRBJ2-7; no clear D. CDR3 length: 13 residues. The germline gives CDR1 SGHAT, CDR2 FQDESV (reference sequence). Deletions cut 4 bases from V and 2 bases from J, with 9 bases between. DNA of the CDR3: TGTGCCAGCAGCTGTGAGAGGACCTACGAGCAGTACTTC. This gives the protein CASSCERTYEQYF.

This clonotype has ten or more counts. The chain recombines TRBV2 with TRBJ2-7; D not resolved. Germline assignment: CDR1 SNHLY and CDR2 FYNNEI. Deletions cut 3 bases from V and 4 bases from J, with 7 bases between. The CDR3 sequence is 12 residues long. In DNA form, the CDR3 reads TGTGCCAGCAGTGAGGAAGGGTACGAGCAGTACTTC. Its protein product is CASSEEGYEQYF. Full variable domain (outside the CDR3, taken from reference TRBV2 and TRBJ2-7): EPEVTQTPSHQVTQMGQEVILRCVPISNHLYFYWYRQILGQKVEFLVSFYNNEISEKSEIFDDQFSVERPDGSNFTLKIRSTKLEDSAMYFCASSEEGYEQYFGPGTRLTVT.

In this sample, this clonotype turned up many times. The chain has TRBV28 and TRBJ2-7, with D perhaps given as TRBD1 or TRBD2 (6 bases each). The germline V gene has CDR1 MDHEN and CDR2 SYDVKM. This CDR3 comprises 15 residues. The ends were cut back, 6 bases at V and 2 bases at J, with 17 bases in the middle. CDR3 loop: CASSPLGGGAYEQYF. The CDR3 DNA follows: TGTGCCAGCAGCCCGCTAGGGGGAGGTGCCTACGAGCAGTACTTC.

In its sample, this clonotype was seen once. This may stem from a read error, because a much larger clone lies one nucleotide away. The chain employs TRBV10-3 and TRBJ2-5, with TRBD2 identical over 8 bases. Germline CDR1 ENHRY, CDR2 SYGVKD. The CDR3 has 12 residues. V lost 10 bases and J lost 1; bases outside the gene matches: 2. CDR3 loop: CATGTSQETQYF. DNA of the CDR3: TGTGCCACCGGGACTAGCCAAGAGACCCAGTACTTC.

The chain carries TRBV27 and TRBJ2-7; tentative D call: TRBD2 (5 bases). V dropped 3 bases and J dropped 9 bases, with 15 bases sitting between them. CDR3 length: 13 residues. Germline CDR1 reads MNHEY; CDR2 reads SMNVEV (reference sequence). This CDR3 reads CASSFGLASWQYF. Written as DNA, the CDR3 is TGTGCCAGCAGTTTTGGGTTAGCGAGTTGGCAGTACTTC.

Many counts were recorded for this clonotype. CDR3: CSARPGTPGANVLTF. The CDR3, as DNA: TGCAGTGCTAGACCGGGCACTCCTGGGGCCAACGTCCTGACTTTC. V usage is TRBV20-1 and J usage is TRBJ2-6; D call uncertain. This CDR3 region has 15 residues. V lost 2 bases to trimming and J lost 2 bases, with 10 bases between them. CDR1 is DFQATT and CDR2 is SNEGSKA in the germline V gene (reference sequence).

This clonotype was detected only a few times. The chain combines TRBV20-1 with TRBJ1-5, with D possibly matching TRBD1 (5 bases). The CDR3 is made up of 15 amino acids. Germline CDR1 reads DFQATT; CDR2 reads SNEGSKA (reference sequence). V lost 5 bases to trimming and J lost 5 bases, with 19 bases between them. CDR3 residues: CSAGLGAGPDQPQHF. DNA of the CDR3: TGCAGTGCTGGATTAGGGGCGGGTCCCGATCAGCCCCAGCATTTT.

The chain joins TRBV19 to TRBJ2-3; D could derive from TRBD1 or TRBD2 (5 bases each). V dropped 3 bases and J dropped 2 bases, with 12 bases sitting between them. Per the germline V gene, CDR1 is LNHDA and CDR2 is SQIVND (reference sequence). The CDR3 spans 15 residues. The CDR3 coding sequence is TGTGCCAGTAGTATCGACAGCGGATACACAGATACGCAGTATTTT. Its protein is CASSIDSGYTDTQYF.

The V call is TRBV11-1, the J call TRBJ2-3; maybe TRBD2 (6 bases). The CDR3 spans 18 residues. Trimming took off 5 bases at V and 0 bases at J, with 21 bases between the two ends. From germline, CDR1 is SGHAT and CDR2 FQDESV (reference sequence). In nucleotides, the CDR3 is TGTGCCAGCAGCGAGTTTTTTGGGGGAGGCGGTAGCACAGATACGCAGTATTTT. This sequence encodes CASSEFFGGGGSTDTQYF.

CDR3 coding DNA: TGCAGCGTTGAAGATCTCATTGGCTACACCTTC. As protein: CSVEDLIGYTF. The chain uses TRBV29-1 and TRBJ1-2; D is unresolved. Germline CDR1 and CDR2: SQVTM and ANQGSEA. V lost 0 bases and J 7 bases, leaving 6 bases between the germline ends. The CDR3 consists of 11 residues.

The CDR3 DNA reads as TGTGCCAGCAGCTTAATGGGATATAGCAATCAGCCCCAGCATTTT. This gives the protein CASSLMGYSNQPQHF. J is TRBJ1-5 and V is TRBV7-2; D unclear. Germline V gene lookup returns CDR1 SGHTA and CDR2 FQGNSA. The CDR3 spans 15 residues. V was pared by 2 bases and J by 0 bases, with 8 bases between. Drawing the rest from reference TRBV7-2 and TRBJ1-5, the complete variable domain is GAGVSQSPSNKVTEKGKDVELRCDPISGHTALYWYRQSLGQGLEFLIYFQGNSAPDKSGLPSDRFSAERTGGSVSTLTIQRTQQEDSAVYLCASSLMGYSNQPQHFGDGTRLSIL.

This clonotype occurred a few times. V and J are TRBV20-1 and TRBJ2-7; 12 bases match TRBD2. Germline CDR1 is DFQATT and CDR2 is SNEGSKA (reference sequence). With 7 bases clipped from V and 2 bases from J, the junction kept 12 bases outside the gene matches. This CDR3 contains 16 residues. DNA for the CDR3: TGCAGTGGTGGTCTAGCGGGAGGGCCCCGTCCCTACGAGCAGTACTTC. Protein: CSGGLAGGPRPYEQYF.

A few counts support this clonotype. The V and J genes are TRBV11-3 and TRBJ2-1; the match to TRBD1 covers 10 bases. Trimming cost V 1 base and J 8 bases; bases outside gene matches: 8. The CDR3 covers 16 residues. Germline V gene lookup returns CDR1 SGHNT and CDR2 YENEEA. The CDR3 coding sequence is TGTGCCAGCAGCTTAGGCAGGGACAGGGGAAGGGATGAGCAGTTCTTC. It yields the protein CASSLGRDRGRDEQFF.

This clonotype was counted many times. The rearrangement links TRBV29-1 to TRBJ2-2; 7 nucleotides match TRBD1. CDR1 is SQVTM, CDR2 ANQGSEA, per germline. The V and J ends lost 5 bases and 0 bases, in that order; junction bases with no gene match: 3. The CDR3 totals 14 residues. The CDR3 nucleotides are TGCAGCGTTAAGGACAGGTCGAACACCGGGGAGCTGTTTTTT. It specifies CSVKDRSNTGELFF.

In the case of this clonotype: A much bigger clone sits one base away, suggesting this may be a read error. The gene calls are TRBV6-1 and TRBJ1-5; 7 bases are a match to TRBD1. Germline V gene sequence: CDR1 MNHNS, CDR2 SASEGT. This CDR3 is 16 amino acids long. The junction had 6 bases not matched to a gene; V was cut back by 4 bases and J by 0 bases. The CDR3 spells CASSGRTGNSNQPQHF. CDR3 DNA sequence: TGTGCCAGCAGTGGAAGGACAGGCAATAGCAATCAGCCCCAGCATTTT.

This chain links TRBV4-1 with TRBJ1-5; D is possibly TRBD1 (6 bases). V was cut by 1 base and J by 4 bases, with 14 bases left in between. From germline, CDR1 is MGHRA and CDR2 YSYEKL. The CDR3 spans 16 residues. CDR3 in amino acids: CASSQVAQGWNQPQHF. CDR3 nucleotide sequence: TGCGCCAGCAGCCAAGTCGCACAGGGCTGGAATCAGCCCCAGCATTTT.

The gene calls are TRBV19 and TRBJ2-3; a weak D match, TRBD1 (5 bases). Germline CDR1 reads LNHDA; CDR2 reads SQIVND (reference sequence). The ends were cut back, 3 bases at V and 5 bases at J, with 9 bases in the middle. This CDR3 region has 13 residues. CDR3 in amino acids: CASSIRAEDTQYF. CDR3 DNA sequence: TGTGCCAGTAGTATCAGGGCTGAAGATACGCAGTATTTT.

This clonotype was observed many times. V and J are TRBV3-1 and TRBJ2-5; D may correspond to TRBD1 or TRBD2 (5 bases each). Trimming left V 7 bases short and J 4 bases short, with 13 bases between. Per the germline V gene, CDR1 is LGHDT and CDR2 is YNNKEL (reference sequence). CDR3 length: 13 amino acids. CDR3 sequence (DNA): TGTGCCAGCATCCCGGGACGCGGAGAGACCCAGTACTTC. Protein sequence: CASIPGRGETQYF.

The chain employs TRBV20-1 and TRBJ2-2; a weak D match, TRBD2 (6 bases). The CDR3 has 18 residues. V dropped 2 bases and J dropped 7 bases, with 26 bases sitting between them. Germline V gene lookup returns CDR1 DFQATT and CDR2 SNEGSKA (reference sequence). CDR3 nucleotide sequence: TGCAGTGCTAGAACCCGTCCCGACGCGGGATGGTTTGGCGGGGAGCTGTTTTTT. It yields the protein CSARTRPDAGWFGGELFF.

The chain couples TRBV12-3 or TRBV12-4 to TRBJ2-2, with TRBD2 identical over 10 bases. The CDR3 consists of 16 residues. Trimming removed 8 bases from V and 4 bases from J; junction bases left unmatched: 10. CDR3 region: CASQEGSGRFTGELFF. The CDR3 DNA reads TGTGCCAGCCAGGAGGGTAGCGGGAGGTTCACCGGGGAGCTGTTTTTT.

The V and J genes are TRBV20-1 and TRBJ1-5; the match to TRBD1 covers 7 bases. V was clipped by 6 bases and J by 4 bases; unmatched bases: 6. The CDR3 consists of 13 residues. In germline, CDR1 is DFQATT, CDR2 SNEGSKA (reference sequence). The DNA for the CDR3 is TGCAGTGCCTGGGACAGTCCGAATCAGCCCCAGCATTTT. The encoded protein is CSAWDSPNQPQHF.

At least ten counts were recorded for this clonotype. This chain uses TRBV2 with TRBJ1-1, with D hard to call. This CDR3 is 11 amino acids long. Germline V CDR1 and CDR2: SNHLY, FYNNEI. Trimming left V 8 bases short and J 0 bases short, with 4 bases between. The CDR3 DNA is TGTGCCAGCCAGCTGAACACTGAAGCTTTCTTT. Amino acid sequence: CASQLNTEAFF.

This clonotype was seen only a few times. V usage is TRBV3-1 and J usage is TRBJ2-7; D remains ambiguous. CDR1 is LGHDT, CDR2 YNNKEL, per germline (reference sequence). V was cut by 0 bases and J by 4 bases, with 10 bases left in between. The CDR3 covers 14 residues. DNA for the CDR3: TGTGCCAGCAGCCAAGATCTCCTTGTTTACGAGCAGTACTTC. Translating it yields CASSQDLLVYEQYF.